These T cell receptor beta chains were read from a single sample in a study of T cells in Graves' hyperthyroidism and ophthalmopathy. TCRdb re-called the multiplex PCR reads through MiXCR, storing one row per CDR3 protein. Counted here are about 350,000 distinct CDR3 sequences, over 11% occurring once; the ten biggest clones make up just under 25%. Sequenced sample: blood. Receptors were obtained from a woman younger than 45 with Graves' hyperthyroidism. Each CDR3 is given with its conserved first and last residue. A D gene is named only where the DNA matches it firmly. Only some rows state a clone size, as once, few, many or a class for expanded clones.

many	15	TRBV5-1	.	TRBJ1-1	TGCGCCAGCAGCTTGTTTGCAGGGGCGAACACTGAAGCTTTCTTT	CASSLFAGANTEAFF
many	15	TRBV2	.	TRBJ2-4	TGTGCCAGCGTCGGCAGAAGGTCGGGTTGGGACATTCAGTACTTC	CASVGRRSGWDIQYF
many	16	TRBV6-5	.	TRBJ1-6	TGTGCCAGCAGTTACTCGGGGGTGTCCTATAATTCACCCCTCCACTTT	CASSYSGVSYNSPLHF
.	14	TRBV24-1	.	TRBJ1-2	TGTGCCACCAGTGACAGGGACATCCGGTATGGCTACACCTTC	CATSDRDIRYGYTF
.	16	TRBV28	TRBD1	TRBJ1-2	TGTGCCAGCACCGAAATAGGGACAGATGACTCCTATGGCTACACCTTC	CASTEIGTDDSYGYTF
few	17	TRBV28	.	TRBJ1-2	TGTGCCAGCAGTTCTCTGCCCGGGACGGAGAATAACTATGGCTACACCTTC	CASSSLPGTENNYGYTF
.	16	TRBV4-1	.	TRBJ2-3	TGCGCCAGCAGCCTAACCTTGACAGGGAGGACAGATACGCAGTATTTT	CASSLTLTGRTDTQYF
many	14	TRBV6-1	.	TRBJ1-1	TGTGCCAGCAGACTACAGGGTCAGTTCACTGAAGCTTTCTTT	CASRLQGQFTEAFF
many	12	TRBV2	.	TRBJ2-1	TGTGCCAGCAGTGAAGGGGGAAATGAGCAGTTCTTC	CASSEGGNEQFF
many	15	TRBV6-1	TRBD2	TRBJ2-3	TGTGCCAGCAGTTCAGGCGGGGGGGGAGTCGATACGCAGTATTTT	CASSSGGGGVDTQYF
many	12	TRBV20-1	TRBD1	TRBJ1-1	TGCAGTGCTGGCAGACAGGGGGGGGAAGCTTTCTTT	CSAGRQGGEAFF
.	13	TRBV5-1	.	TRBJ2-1	TGCGCCAGCAAACCGATCTCCTACAATGAGCAGTTCTTC	CASKPISYNEQFF
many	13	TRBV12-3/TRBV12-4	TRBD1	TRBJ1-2	TGTGCCAGCACCTGGGGACAGGGGCGCGGCTACACCTTC	CASTWGQGRGYTF
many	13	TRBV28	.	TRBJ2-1	TGTGCCAGCAGCCTTAAAATCCCCAATGAGCAGTTCTTC	CASSLKIPNEQFF
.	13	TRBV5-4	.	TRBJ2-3	TGTGCCAGCAGCTTGGAGTCTGCAGATACGCAGTATTTT	CASSLESADTQYF
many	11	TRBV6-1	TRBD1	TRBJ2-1	TGTGCCAGCAGCGAGGACAGGGACAAGTTCTTC	CASSEDRDKFF
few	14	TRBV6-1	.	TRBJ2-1	TGTGCCAGCAGTGATAGCGGAGAGGTTGATGAGCAGTTCTTC	CASSDSGEVDEQFF
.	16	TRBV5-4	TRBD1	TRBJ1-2	TGTGCCAGCAGCCCTTCTCAGACAGGGATGGGCTATGGCTACACCTTC	CASSPSQTGMGYGYTF
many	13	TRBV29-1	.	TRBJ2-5	TGCAGCGTTGAAGAGGTAGCGGAAGAGACCCAGTACTTC	CSVEEVAEETQYF
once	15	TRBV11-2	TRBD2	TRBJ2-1	TGTGCCAGCAGCCCACGGCGGGAGGTATACAATGAGCAGTTCTTC	CASSPRREVYNEQFF
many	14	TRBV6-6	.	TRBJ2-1	TGTGCCAGCAGTTACGAGGGGGACTACAATGAGCAGTTCTTC	CASSYEGDYNEQFF
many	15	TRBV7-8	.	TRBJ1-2	TGTGCCAGCAGCGAACGGATGACAGCCCCCTATGGCTACACCTTC	CASSERMTAPYGYTF
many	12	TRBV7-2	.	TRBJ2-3	TGTGCCAGCAACCCCACAGCTTATACGCAGTATTTT	CASNPTAYTQYF